The 8 T cell receptor beta chains below were found in one sample sequenced in a study of blood T cell repertoires in COVID-19. TCRdb's copy holds only in-frame clones and misses some; the assay was immunoSEQ multiplex PCR. The table includes a few hundred thousand clones, approximately 87% detected once. Sequenced sample: peripheral blood. The source is a woman aged 25-40 years with COVID-19, enrolled during active disease.

This clone occurred a few times. Here the CDR3 DNA reads TGTGCCAGCAAGCAGGGCGCAGATACGCAGTATTTT. Protein sequence: CASKQGADTQYF. The rearrangement joins TRBV2 to TRBJ2-3; D may be TRBD1 (5 bases). This CDR3 is built from 12 residues. V was clipped by 7 bases and J by 4 bases, with 9 bases between them. Germline V gene data show CDR1 as SNHLY and CDR2 as FYNNEI.

This chain links TRBV6-5 with TRBJ2-2, with a tentative D call TRBD1 (6 bases). Trimming removed 6 bases from V and 5 bases from J, with 13 bases in between. This CDR3 contains 14 residues. Germline loops: CDR1 MNHEY, CDR2 SVGAGI. In DNA, the CDR3 is TGTGCCAGCAGACTCCAGACAGGAACCGGGGAGCTGTTTTTT. Its protein product is CASRLQTGTGELFF.

V gene TRBV14 combines with J gene TRBJ2-7; D remains ambiguous. The CDR3 has 11 amino acids. Trimming took off 1 base at V and 6 bases at J, with 4 bases between the two ends. Germline CDR1 is SGHDN and CDR2 is FVKESK. CDR3 amino acids: CASSQAVEQYF. CDR3 bases: TGTGCCAGCAGCCAAGCCGTCGAGCAGTACTTC.

The rearrangement links TRBV6-5 to TRBJ2-2; TRBD1 agrees at 9 bases. V gave up 7 bases and J gave up 4 bases; unmatched junction bases: 4. The V gene's germline CDR1 is MNHEY and CDR2 SVGAGI. The CDR3 is 14 residues long. The CDR3 loop reads CASKRQGGTGELFF. DNA of the CDR3: TGTGCCAGCAAACGACAGGGGGGCACCGGGGAGCTGTTTTTT.

V is TRBV7-9 and J is TRBJ1-2; 7 bases match TRBD1. Germline-derived CDR1 and CDR2 are SEHNR and FQNEAQ (reference sequence). Trimming removed 5 bases from V and 1 base from J; junction bases left unmatched: 13. The CDR3 extends over 17 amino acids. The CDR3 protein is CASSPRQNRGFNYGYTF. The CDR3 DNA reads as TGTGCCAGCAGCCCACGACAGAACAGGGGATTTAACTATGGCTACACCTTC.

About this clone itself: One junction end does not reproduce the germline sequence, and a read error may be involved. This chain uses TRBV7-7 with TRBJ2-2; TRBD1 agrees at 8 bases. Germline assignment: CDR1 SSHAT and CDR2 FNYEAQ (reference sequence). The CDR3 spans 18 residues. In DNA, the CDR3 is TGTGCTAGCAGCTTCGCATCCTCACAGGGGGCGAACACCGGGGAGCTGTTTTTT. Its translation: CASSFASSQGANTGELFF.

The chain has TRBV6-6 and TRBJ1-1, with 8 bases matching TRBD1. The length of the CDR3 is 14 residues. Looked up from germline, CDR1 is MNHNY and CDR2 is SVGAGI (reference sequence). With 6 bases clipped from V and 1 base from J, the junction kept 4 bases outside the gene matches. CDR3 sequence (DNA): TGTGCCAGCAGCTCAGGGGGCCAGAACACTGAAGCTTTCTTT. Protein sequence: CASSSGGQNTEAFF.

V is TRBV27 and J is TRBJ2-7, with D unclear. Germline V gene data show CDR1 as MNHEY and CDR2 as SMNVEV (reference sequence). V was shortened by 3 bases and J by 3 bases, with 9 bases between the two germline ends. This CDR3 has 13 amino acids. The CDR3 is CASSFNSGYEQYF. DNA of the CDR3: TGTGCCAGCAGTTTCAATTCCGGCTACGAGCAGTACTTC.